Following are 5 T cell receptor beta chains from one sample sequenced in a study of chemoradiotherapy in HPV16-positive cancers. The protocol was immunoSEQ multiplex PCR, while the TCRdb copy is restricted to in-frame clones and leaves out a portion. Here the sample spans 15,000 to 20,000 clones, 85% to 95% being singletons. This specimen was blood, taken from a patient who underwent chemoradiotherapy. These receptor sequences come from a human donor with HPV-associated anogenital cancer.

The chain has TRBV10-3 and TRBJ2-6, with 11 bases matching TRBD2. The CDR3 is 20 amino acids. V lost 4 bases and J lost 2; bases outside the gene matches: 13. Per germline, CDR1 ENHRY and CDR2 SYGVKD. Here the CDR3 reads CAISGELAGDQRAGANVLTF. For the CDR3, the DNA is TGTGCCATCAGTGGGGAACTAGCGGGGGACCAGCGGGCTGGGGCCAACGTCCTGACTTTC.

The chain carries TRBV9 and TRBJ1-4, with D possibly TRBD1 on 6 matching bases. V shed 4 bases and J shed 7 bases, with 20 bases lying between them. Germline CDR1 SGDLS, CDR2 YYNGEE. The CDR3 is made up of 16 amino acids. In DNA, the CDR3 is TGTGCCAGCAGCTTCCTACGACAGGCCGGACCTGAAAAACTGTTTTTT. It specifies CASSFLRQAGPEKLFF.

This clone was seen once. The chain couples TRBV13 to TRBJ1-1; D unresolved. Per the germline V gene, CDR1 is PRHDT and CDR2 is FYEKMQ (reference sequence). Deletions cut 0 bases from V and 1 base from J, with 3 bases between. This CDR3 has 13 residues. DNA of the CDR3: TGTGCCAGCAGCTTAGGACAGAACACTGAAGCTTTCTTT. The encoded protein is CASSLGQNTEAFF.

The chain has TRBV27 and TRBJ2-4, with D unclear. CDR3 length equals 12 residues. Between the trimmed V and J ends, which lost 5 bases and 5 bases, there was a span of 7 bases. The germline CDR1 and CDR2 sequences are MNHEY and SMNVEV (reference sequence). CDR3 loop: CASSGPENIQYF. The CDR3 DNA is TGTGCCAGCAGTGGACCGGAAAACATTCAGTACTTC.

The genes are TRBV14 and TRBJ2-2; tentative D call: TRBD1 (6 bases). Germline values: CDR1 SGHDN, CDR2 FVKESK. Trimming took off 1 base at V and 5 bases at J, with 11 bases between the two ends. The CDR3 runs 15 residues. In DNA, the CDR3 is TGTGCCAGCAGCCAAGTACAGGGCCGGACCGGGGAGCTGTTTTTT. The encoded protein is CASSQVQGRTGELFF.